These 28 T cell receptor beta chains were sequenced from one sample in a study of OX40 agonist ivuxolimab in advanced cancers. Repertoires were generated with immunoSEQ multiplex PCR, while TCRdb's copy carries only in-frame clones and drops some. The table shows tens of thousands of clones, with around 89% occurring only once. Sequencing used CD4+ or CD8+ T cells sorted from blood, obtained in a trial of the OX40 agonist ivuxolimab. The receptors come from an adult with an advanced solid tumor such as melanoma, head and neck, liver or kidney cancer.

The rearrangement links TRBV4-2 to TRBJ1-3, with 8 bases that match TRBD1. The V gene's germline CDR1 is LGHNA and CDR2 YNFKEQ. V lost 3 bases, J lost 0 bases, and 1 base stayed unmatched. The length of the CDR3 is 15 residues. The CDR3 region has the DNA TGTGCCAGCAGCCAGACAGGGGTCTCTGGAAACACCATATATTTT. Protein product: CASSQTGVSGNTIYF.

The gene calls are TRBV7-9 and TRBJ1-5; D is uncertain. Trimming stripped 4 bases from V and 4 bases from J, with 8 bases between. The CDR3 spans 13 residues. CDR1 and CDR2 from the germline V gene are SEHNR and FQNEAQ (reference sequence). As DNA, the CDR3 is TGTGCCAGCAGCTCACAAGCTAATCAGCCCCAGCATTTT. Translated, it gives CASSSQANQPQHF.

The chain employs TRBV5-4 and TRBJ1-2; TRBD1 agrees at 7 bases. The V gene's germline CDR1 is SGHNT and CDR2 YYREEE (reference sequence). V trimming: 3 bases; J trimming: 3 bases; junction bases outside the gene matches: 8. The CDR3 totals 15 residues. CDR3 sequence (DNA): TGTGCCAGCAGCTCGCCGGGACAGCAGTACTATGGCTACACCTTC. Translating it yields CASSSPGQQYYGYTF.

This rearrangement joins TRBV5-4 to TRBJ2-2; the D is unclear. The CDR3 sequence is 15 residues long. CDR1 and CDR2 (germline): SGHNT, YYREEE (reference sequence). Trimming took off 6 bases at V and 3 bases at J, with 15 bases between the two ends. The CDR3 is CASTLTVGDTGELFF. The CDR3 nucleotides are TGTGCCAGCACCCTAACAGTGGGCGACACCGGGGAGCTGTTTTTT.

This chain uses TRBV7-3 with TRBJ1-2; no reliable D call. The CDR3 runs 10 residues. Trimming removed 8 bases from V and 8 bases from J, with 9 bases in between. Germline V gene lookup returns CDR1 SGHTA and CDR2 FQGTGA. The CDR3 reads CASFSRGYTF. Written as DNA, the CDR3 is TGTGCCAGCTTTTCGCGGGGCTACACCTTC.

The chain couples TRBV5-5 to TRBJ1-3; TRBD1 matches at 7 bases. The germline V gene encodes CDR1 SGHKS and CDR2 YYEKEE (reference sequence). V shed 3 bases, J shed 2 bases, and the junction held 8 bases outside the gene matches. This CDR3 has 16 amino acids. In DNA form, the CDR3 reads TGTGCCAGCAGCTCCGGGTCCACAGGGGCTGGAAACACCATATATTTT. This sequence encodes CASSSGSTGAGNTIYF.

This chain uses TRBV5-1 with TRBJ1-5; D is unresolved. The V gene lost 0 bases and the J gene lost 1 base, with 5 bases spanning the gap. This CDR3 has 14 amino acids. Per germline, CDR1 SGHRS and CDR2 YFSETQ. DNA for the CDR3: TGCGCCAGCAGCTTGGGTCAGAGCAATCAGCCCCAGCATTTT. Translation gives CASSLGQSNQPQHF.

The chain carries TRBV18 and TRBJ1-2; TRBD1 is a possible D gene (5 bases). The CDR3 is 14 amino acids. V lost 3 bases, J lost 7 bases, and 15 bases lay in between. CDR1 KGHSH and CDR2 LQKENI come from the germline V gene. In DNA form, the CDR3 reads TGTGCCAGCTCACCGAGATTATCTAGGGGTGGCTACACCTTC. This sequence encodes CASSPRLSRGGYTF.

V and J are TRBV10-3 and TRBJ2-2; D is possibly TRBD1 or TRBD2 (5 bases each). The V and J ends lost 9 bases and 6 bases respectively, with 14 bases between them. CDR3 length equals 13 residues. Germline loops: CDR1 ENHRY, CDR2 SYGVKD. The CDR3 bases are TGTGCCATTACGGTTGGGGGTGCCGGGGAGCTGTTTTTT. Translating it yields CAITVGGAGELFF.

The genes are TRBV7-9 and TRBJ2-7; D gene ambiguous. The CDR3 is 14 residues long. CDR1 and CDR2 (germline): SEHNR, FQNEAQ (reference sequence). The V end lost 4 bases, the J end lost 0 bases, and 10 bases lay between the germline ends. CDR3 sequence reads: CASSSLGFSYEQYF. CDR3 sequence (DNA): TGTGCCAGCAGCTCTCTGGGGTTCTCCTACGAGCAGTACTTC.

The V and J genes are TRBV5-6 and TRBJ2-5; 8 nucleotides align to TRBD1. The junction had 7 bases not matched to a gene; V was cut back by 4 bases and J by 5 bases. Germline assignment: CDR1 SGHDT and CDR2 YYEEEE. The CDR3 contains 14 residues. Written as DNA, the CDR3 is TGTGCCAGCAGCCGGTCGCAGGGGGCCGAGACCCAGTACTTC. It is translated as CASSRSQGAETQYF.

The CDR3 loop reads CASSEATWRAFF. Here the CDR3 DNA reads TGTGCCAGCAGTGAAGCGACTTGGAGAGCTTTCTTT. The chain combines TRBV6-1 with TRBJ1-1; no clear D. V lost 0 bases and J 10 bases, leaving 9 bases between the germline ends. The CDR3 is 12 residues long. Looked up from germline, CDR1 is MNHNS and CDR2 is SASEGT.

J is TRBJ2-5 and V is TRBV14; unclear D gene. CDR3 size: 14 residues. The V gene's germline CDR1 is SGHDN and CDR2 FVKESK. The ends were cut back, 5 bases at V and 4 bases at J, with 14 bases in the middle. The CDR3 DNA sequence: TGTGCCAGCAGCATACAGAGTCCGCGAGAGACCCAGTACTTC. It yields the protein CASSIQSPRETQYF.

This clone appeared a single time. The rearrangement joins TRBV10-3 to TRBJ1-1; TRBD1 might be the D (6 bases). Trimming left V 5 bases short and J 10 bases short, with 29 bases between. The CDR3 extends over 17 amino acids. The germline gives CDR1 ENHRY, CDR2 SYGVKD. Written as DNA, the CDR3 is TGTGCCATCAGTCCCTCAGCGTCGGCAGGGGCGCTACTTGGAGCTTTCTTT. Residues: CAISPSASAGALLGAFF.

V is TRBV13 and J is TRBJ2-2, with 12 bases identical to TRBD1. This CDR3 is built from 15 residues. With 4 bases clipped from V and 6 bases from J, the junction kept 3 bases outside the gene matches. CDR1 PRHDT and CDR2 FYEKMQ come from the germline V gene (reference sequence). CDR3 protein: CASSSGTGGPGELFF. Written as DNA, the CDR3 is TGTGCCAGCAGCTCCGGGACAGGGGGCCCCGGGGAGCTGTTTTTT.

The DNA for the CDR3 is TGTGCCAGCAGCCAAAGCGGCAATCAGCCCCAGCATTTT. Its translation: CASSQSGNQPQHF. V gene TRBV14 combines with J gene TRBJ1-5, with D unresolved. The CDR3 totals 13 residues. Per the germline V gene, CDR1 is SGHDN and CDR2 is FVKESK. Trimming cost V 2 bases and J 2 bases, with 4 bases left between them.

This sequence joins TRBV5-4 and TRBJ2-7, with 7 bases aligning to TRBD1. Germline V CDR1 and CDR2: SGHNT, YYREEE (reference sequence). This CDR3 is built from 15 residues. V was pared by 4 bases and J by 3 bases, with 10 bases of the junction left unmatched. CDR3 in DNA: TGTGCCAGCAGCCCCCCCCCGCCAGGGGGCTACGAGCAGTACTTC. It yields the protein CASSPPPPGGYEQYF.

The chain carries TRBV4-1 and TRBJ2-5; 7 nucleotides agree with TRBD2. The CDR3 is made up of 13 amino acids. Germline V gene data show CDR1 as MGHRA and CDR2 as YSYEKL. Trimming took 1 base from V and 5 from J; bases not matched to a gene: 1. CDR3 nucleotide sequence: TGCGCCAGCAGCCAAGTGCGGGGGGAGACCCAGTACTTC. This translates into CASSQVRGETQYF.

The chain carries TRBV5-1 and TRBJ2-7, with TRBD1 as a possible D gene (5 bases). The CDR3 loop spans 13 amino acids. The V gene's germline CDR1 is SGHRS and CDR2 YFSETQ. V was pared by 4 bases and J by 1 base, with 9 bases between. CDR3 amino acids: CASSAPGSYEQYF. In nucleotides, the CDR3 is TGCGCCAGCAGCGCGCCAGGGTCCTACGAGCAGTACTTC.

The chain carries TRBV10-3 and TRBJ2-2; 9 bases agree with TRBD2. Germline assignment: CDR1 ENHRY and CDR2 SYGVKD. The CDR3 contains 15 residues. With V trimmed by 4 bases and J by 6 bases, 6 bases remained unmatched. The CDR3 loop reads CAISGDSGGPGELFF. DNA for the CDR3: TGTGCCATCAGTGGAGATAGCGGGGGACCCGGGGAGCTGTTTTTT.

The CDR3 DNA follows: TGTGCCAGCAGTCGCACAAGGGGGGATACGCAGTATTTT. Translation: CASSRTRGDTQYF. The chain recombines TRBV11-3 with TRBJ2-3; tentative D call: TRBD1 (6 bases). Trimming cost V 6 bases and J 6 bases, with 13 bases left between them. The CDR3 contains 13 residues. Per the germline V gene, CDR1 is SGHNT and CDR2 is YENEEA.

The rearrangement links TRBV2 to TRBJ2-3, with unresolved D. Trimming stripped 3 bases from V and 2 bases from J, with 12 bases between. Per the germline V gene, CDR1 is SNHLY and CDR2 is FYNNEI. The CDR3 contains 15 residues. This CDR3 is CASSDGVGNTDTQYF. For the CDR3, the DNA is TGTGCCAGCAGTGATGGGGTGGGGAACACAGATACGCAGTATTTT.

This clone was counted only a few times. This rearrangement joins TRBV11-2 to TRBJ1-1; D is unclear. CDR1 SGHAT and CDR2 FQNNGV come from the germline V gene. CDR3 length equals 13 residues. V was trimmed by 0 bases and J by 8 bases, leaving 10 bases between them. This CDR3 is CASSLDPRGEAFF. The CDR3 region has the DNA TGTGCCAGCAGCTTAGATCCCAGAGGGGAAGCTTTCTTT.

This chain joins TRBV7-9 and TRBJ1-3; 10 bases align to TRBD1. CDR3 length equals 19 residues. Germline V gene sequence: CDR1 SEHNR, CDR2 FQNEAQ (reference sequence). The V gene end was trimmed by 4 bases and the J gene end by 1 base; junction bases not matched to a gene: 13. DNA for the CDR3: TGTGCCAGCAGCTCGCCCTTTTTTCGGGACAGGGGTTCTGGAAACACCATATATTTT. Protein sequence: CASSSPFFRDRGSGNTIYF. Full variable domain (outside the CDR3, taken from reference TRBV7-9 and TRBJ1-3): DTGVSQNPRHKITKRGQNVTFRCDPISEHNRLYWYRQTLGQGPEFLTYFQNEAQLEKSRLLSDRFSAERPKGSFSTLEIQRTEQGDSAMYLCASSSPFFRDRGSGNTIYFGEGSWLTVV.

The genes are TRBV18 and TRBJ1-2, with D uncertain. V gave up 3 bases and J gave up 2 bases, with 7 bases separating them. The CDR3 loop spans 13 amino acids. Germline CDR1 reads KGHSH; CDR2 reads LQKENI. In DNA form, the CDR3 reads TGTGCCAGCTCACCCCAGAGGAACTATGGCTACACCTTC. Encoded protein: CASSPQRNYGYTF. The full variable domain, with the rest looked up from reference TRBV18 and TRBJ1-2, is NAGVMQNPRHLVRRRGQEARLRCSPMKGHSHVYWYRQLPEEGLKFMVYLQKENIIDESGMPKERFSAEFPKEGPSILRIQQVVRGDSAAYFCASSPQRNYGYTFGSGTRLTVV.

The CDR3 DNA reads TGTGCCAGCAGCCGGCGGGGGAAGGATGAGCAGTTCTTC. As protein: CASSRRGKDEQFF. The genes are TRBV11-3 and TRBJ2-1, with 7 bases that match TRBD2. V shed 5 bases and J 8 bases; nucleotides not matched to a gene: 6. Germline values: CDR1 SGHNT, CDR2 YENEEA. The CDR3 consists of 13 residues.

This clone appeared once. V gene TRBV7-3 combines with J gene TRBJ2-2; maybe TRBD2 (5 bases). The length of the CDR3 is 14 residues. The germline V gene has CDR1 SGHTA and CDR2 FQGTGA. V was cut by 0 bases and J by 8 bases, with 10 bases left in between. The chain's CDR3 is CASSLTARAGELFF. DNA for the CDR3: TGTGCCAGCAGCTTAACGGCGAGGGCGGGGGAGCTGTTTTTT.

This chain connects TRBV28 to TRBJ2-7; D could derive from TRBD1 or TRBD2 (6 bases each). The CDR3 length is 13 residues. Germline-derived CDR1 and CDR2 are MDHEN and SYDVKM. The V end lost 10 bases, the J end lost 5 bases, and 18 bases lay between the germline ends. The CDR3 nucleotides are TGTGCCACCCGAGGAGGGGGAGGCCACGAGCAGTACTTC. Translating gives CATRGGGGHEQYF.